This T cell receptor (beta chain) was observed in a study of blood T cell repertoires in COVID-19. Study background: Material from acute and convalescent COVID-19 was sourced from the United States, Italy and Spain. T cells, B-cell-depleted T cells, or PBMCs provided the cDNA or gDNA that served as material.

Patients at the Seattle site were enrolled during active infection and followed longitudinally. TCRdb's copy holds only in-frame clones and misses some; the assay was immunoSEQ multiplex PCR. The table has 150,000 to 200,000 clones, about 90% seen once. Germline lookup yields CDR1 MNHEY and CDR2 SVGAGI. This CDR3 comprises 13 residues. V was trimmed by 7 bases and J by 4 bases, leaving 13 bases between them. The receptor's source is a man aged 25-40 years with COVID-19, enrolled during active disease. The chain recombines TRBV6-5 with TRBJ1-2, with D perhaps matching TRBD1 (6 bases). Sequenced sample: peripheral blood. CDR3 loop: CASILSDSYGYTF. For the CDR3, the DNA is TGTGCCAGCATCCTGTCGGACAGCTATGGCTACACCTTC.